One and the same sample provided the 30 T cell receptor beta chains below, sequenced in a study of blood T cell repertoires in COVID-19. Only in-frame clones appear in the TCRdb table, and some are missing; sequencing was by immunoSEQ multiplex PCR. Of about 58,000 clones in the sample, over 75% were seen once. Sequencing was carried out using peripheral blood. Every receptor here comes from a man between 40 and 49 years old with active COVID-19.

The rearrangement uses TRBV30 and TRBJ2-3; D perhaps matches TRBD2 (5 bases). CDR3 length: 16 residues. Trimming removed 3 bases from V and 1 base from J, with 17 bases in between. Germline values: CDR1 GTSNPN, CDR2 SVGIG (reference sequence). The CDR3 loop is CAWRPLGAAGTDTQYF. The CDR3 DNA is TGTGCCTGGAGGCCCCTGGGAGCCGCCGGCACAGATACGCAGTATTTT.

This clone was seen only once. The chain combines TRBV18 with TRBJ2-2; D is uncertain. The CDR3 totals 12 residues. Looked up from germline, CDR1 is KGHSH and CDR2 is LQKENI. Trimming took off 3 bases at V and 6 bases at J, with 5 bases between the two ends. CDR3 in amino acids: CASSPSAGELFF. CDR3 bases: TGTGCCAGCTCACCTTCTGCCGGGGAGCTGTTTTTT.

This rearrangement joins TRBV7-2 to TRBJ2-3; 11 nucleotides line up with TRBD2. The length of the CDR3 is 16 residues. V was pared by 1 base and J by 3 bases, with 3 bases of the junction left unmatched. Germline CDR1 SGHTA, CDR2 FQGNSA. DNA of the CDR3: TGTGCCAGCAGCTTAGTAGCGGGAGGGCAAACAGATACGCAGTATTTT. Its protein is CASSLVAGGQTDTQYF.

The CDR3 region has the DNA TGTGCCACTGGGCTAGCCTCGGATACGCAGTATTTT. Its protein is CATGLASDTQYF. V and J are TRBV10-3 and TRBJ2-3, with D tentatively TRBD2 (5 bases). Trimming stripped 10 bases from V and 6 bases from J, with 14 bases between. This CDR3 has 12 amino acids. CDR1 ENHRY and CDR2 SYGVKD come from the germline V gene.

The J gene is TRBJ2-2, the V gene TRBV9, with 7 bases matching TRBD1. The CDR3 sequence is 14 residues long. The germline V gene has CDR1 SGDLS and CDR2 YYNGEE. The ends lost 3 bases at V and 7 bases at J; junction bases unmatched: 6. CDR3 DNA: TGTGCCAGCAGCGCAGGGGGTGAGCACGGGGAGCTGTTTTTT. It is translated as CASSAGGEHGELFF.

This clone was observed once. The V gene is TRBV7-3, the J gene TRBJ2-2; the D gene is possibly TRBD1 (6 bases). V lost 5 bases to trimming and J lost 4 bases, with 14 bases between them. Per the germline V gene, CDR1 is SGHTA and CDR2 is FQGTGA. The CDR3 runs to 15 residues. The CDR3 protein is CASSADRRFTGELFF. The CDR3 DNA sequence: TGTGCCAGCAGCGCCGACAGGCGATTCACCGGGGAGCTGTTTTTT.

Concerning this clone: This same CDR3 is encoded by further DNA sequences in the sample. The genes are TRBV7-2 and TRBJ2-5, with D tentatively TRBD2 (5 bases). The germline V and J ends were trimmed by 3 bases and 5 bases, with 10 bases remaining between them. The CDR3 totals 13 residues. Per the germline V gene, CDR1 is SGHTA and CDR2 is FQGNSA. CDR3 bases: TGTGCCAGCAGCTTTGCCGGGGAGGAGACCCAGTACTTC. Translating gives CASSFAGEETQYF.

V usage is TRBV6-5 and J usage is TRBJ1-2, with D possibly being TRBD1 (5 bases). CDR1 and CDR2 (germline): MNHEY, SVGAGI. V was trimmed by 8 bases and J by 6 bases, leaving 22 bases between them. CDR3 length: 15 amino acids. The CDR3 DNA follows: TGTGCCAGCCTCGGAGACAGCCGTTTTGAGCATGGCTACACCTTC. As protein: CASLGDSRFEHGYTF.

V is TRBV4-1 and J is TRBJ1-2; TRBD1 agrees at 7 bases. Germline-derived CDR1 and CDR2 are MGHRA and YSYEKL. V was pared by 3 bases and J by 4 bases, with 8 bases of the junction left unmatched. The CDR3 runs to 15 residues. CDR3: CASSHLPGGFYGYTF. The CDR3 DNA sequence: TGCGCCAGCAGCCACCTTCCAGGGGGTTTCTATGGCTACACCTTC.

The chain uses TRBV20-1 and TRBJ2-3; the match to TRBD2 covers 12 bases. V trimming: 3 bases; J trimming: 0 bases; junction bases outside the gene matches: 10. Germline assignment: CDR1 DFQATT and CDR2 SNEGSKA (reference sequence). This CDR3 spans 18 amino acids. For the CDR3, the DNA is TGCAGTGCTAGTAATCGGCTAGCGGGAGGGACTAGCACAGATACGCAGTATTTT. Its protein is CSASNRLAGGTSTDTQYF.

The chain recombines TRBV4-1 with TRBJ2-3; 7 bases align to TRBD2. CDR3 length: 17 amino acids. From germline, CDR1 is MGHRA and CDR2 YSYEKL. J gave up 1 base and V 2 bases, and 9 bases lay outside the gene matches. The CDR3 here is CASSQIRRERGTDTQYF. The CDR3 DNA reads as TGCGCCAGCAGCCAAATTAGGCGGGAGAGAGGCACAGATACGCAGTATTTT.

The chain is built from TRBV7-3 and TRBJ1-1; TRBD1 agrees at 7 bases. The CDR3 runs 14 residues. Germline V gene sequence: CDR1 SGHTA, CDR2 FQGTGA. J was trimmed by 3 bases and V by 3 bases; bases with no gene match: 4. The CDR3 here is CASSFTGADTEAFF. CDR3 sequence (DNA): TGTGCCAGCAGCTTTACAGGGGCTGACACTGAAGCTTTCTTT.

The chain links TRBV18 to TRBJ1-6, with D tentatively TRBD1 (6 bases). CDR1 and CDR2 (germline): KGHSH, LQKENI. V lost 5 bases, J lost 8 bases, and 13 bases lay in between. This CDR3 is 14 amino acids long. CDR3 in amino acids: CASSSDRAHSPLHF. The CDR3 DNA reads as TGTGCCAGCTCATCGGACAGAGCCCATTCACCCCTCCACTTT.

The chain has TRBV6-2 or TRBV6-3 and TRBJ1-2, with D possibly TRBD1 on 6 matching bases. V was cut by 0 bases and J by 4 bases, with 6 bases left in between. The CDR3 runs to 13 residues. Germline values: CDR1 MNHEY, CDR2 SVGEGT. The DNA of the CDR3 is TGTGCCAGCAGTTACTCAGGGGGCTATGGCTACACCTTC. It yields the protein CASSYSGGYGYTF.

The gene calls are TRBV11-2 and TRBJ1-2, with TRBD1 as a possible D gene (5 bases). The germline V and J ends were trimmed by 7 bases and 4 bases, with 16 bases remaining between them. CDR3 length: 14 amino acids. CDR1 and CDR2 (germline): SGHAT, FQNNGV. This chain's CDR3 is CASTSGRAGYGYTF. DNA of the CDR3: TGTGCCAGCACCTCAGGGAGGGCGGGCTATGGCTACACCTTC.

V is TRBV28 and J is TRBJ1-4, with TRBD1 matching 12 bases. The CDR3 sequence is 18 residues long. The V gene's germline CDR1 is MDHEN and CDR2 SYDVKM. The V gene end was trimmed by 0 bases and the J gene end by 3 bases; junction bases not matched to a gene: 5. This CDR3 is CASSLWKGQGAANEKLFF. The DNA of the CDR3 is TGTGCCAGCAGTTTATGGAAGGGACAGGGGGCGGCTAATGAAAAACTGTTTTTT.

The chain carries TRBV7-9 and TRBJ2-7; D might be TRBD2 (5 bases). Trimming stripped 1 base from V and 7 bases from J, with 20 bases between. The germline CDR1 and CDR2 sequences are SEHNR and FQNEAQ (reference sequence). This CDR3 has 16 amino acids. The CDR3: CASSLGSAGSTGEQYF. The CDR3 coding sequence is TGTGCCAGCAGCTTAGGGTCGGCGGGCTCGACGGGGGAGCAGTACTTC.

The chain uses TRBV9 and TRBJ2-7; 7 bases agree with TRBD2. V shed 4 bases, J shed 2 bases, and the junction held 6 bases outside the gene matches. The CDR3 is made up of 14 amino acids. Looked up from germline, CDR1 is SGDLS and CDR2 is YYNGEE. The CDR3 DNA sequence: TGTGCCAGCAGCAAGACTAGCAGGACCTACGAGCAGTACTTC. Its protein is CASSKTSRTYEQYF.

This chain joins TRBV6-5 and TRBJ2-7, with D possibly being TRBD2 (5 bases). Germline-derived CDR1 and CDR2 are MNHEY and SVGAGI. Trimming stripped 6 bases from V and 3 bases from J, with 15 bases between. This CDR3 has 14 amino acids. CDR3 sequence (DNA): TGTGCCAGCAGCTACCCGACGGGAAGCTACGAGCAGTACTTC. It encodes CASSYPTGSYEQYF.

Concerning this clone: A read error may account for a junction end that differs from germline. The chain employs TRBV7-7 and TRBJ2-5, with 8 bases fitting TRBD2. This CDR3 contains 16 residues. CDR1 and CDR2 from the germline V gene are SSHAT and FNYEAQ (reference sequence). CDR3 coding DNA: TGTGCTAGCACCCGCGGGCTAGCGGGCCCACAAGAGACCCAGTACTTC. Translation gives CASTRGLAGPQETQYF.

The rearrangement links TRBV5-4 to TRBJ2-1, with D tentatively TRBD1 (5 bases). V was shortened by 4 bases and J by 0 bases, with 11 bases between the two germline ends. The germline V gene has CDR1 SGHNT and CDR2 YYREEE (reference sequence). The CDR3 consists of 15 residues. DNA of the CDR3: TGTGCCAGCAGCCCTGACAGCAGCTCCTACAATGAGCAGTTCTTC. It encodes CASSPDSSSYNEQFF.

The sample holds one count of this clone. In DNA form, the CDR3 reads TGTGCCAGCAGCTTCTCCGGGGGGAGCAATCAGCCCCAGCATTTT. Protein: CASSFSGGSNQPQHF. This chain connects TRBV7-2 to TRBJ1-5; D might be TRBD1 (5 bases). The CDR3 sequence is 15 residues long. Germline CDR1 reads SGHTA; CDR2 reads FQGNSA. V lost 3 bases and J lost 1, with 10 bases in between.

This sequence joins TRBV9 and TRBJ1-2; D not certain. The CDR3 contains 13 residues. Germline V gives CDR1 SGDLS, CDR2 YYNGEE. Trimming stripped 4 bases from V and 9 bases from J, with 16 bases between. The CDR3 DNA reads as TGTGCCAGCAGCCCAGCCGTGGGCTCGAGCTACACCTTC. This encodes CASSPAVGSSYTF.

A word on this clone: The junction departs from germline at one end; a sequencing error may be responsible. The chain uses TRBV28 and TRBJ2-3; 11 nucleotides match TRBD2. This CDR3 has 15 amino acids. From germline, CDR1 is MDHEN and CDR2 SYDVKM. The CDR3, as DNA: TGTGCCGGCAGCCCGGGACTAGCGGCCACAGATACGCAGTATTTT. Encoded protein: CAGSPGLAATDTQYF.

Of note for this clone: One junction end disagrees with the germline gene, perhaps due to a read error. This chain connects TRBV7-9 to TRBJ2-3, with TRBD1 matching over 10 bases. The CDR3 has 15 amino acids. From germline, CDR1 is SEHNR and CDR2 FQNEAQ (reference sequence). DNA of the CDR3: TGTGCCAGCAGTTTAGACAGGGGGCACACAGATACGCAGTATTTT. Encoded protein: CASSLDRGHTDTQYF.

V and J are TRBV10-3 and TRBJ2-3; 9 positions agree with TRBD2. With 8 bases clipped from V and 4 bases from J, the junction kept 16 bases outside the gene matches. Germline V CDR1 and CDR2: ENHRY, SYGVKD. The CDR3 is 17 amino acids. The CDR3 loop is CAIGRKMAGGPPDTQYF. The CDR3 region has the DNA TGTGCCATCGGCCGAAAGATGGCGGGAGGGCCGCCAGATACGCAGTATTTT.

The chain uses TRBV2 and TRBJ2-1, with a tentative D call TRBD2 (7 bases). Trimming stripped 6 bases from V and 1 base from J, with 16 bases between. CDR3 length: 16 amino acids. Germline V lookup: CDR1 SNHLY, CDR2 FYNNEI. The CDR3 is CASSRGASGSYNEQFF. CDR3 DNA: TGTGCCAGCAGCCGGGGGGCTAGCGGTTCCTACAATGAGCAGTTCTTC.

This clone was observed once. CDR3 in amino acids: CASRRRPGTELDEQFF. In DNA, the CDR3 is TGCGCCAGCCGACGACGTCCCGGGACAGAACTGGATGAGCAGTTCTTC. The V and J genes are TRBV5-1 and TRBJ2-1; 7 bases match TRBD1. CDR1 and CDR2 (germline): SGHRS, YFSETQ. Trimming at V came to 7 bases and at J to 8 bases, leaving 18 bases not matched to a gene. CDR3 length: 16 residues.

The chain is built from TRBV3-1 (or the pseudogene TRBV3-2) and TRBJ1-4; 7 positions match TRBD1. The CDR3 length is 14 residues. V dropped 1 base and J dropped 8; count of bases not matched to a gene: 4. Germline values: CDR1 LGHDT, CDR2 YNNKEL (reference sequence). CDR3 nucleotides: TGTGCCAGCAGCCAAGGGTCAGGGGGGGAAAAACTGTTTTTT. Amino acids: CASSQGSGGEKLFF.

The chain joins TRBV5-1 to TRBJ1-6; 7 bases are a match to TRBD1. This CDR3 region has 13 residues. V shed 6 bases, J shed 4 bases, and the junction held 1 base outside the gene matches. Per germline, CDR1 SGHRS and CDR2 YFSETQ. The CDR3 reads CASKGQYNSPLHF. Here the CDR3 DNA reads TGCGCCAGCAAGGGACAGTATAATTCACCCCTCCACTTT.